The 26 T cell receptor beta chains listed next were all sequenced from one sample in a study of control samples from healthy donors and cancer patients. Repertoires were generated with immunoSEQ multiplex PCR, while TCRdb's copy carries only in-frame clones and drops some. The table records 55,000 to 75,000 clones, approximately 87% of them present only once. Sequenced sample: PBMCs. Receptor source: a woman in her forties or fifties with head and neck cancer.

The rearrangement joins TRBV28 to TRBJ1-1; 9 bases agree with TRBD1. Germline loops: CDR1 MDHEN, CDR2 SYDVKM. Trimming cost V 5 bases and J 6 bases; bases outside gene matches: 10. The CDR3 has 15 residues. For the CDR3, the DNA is TGTGCCAGCAGTGGGGGGACAGGGAATACGGCTGAAGCTTTCTTT. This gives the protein CASSGGTGNTAEAFF.

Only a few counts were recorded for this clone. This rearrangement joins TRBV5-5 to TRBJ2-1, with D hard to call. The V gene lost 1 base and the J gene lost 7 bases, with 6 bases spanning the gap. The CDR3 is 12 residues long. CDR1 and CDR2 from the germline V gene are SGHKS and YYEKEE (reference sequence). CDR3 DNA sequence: TGTGCCAGCAGCTTGAAAGATAATGAGCAGTTCTTC. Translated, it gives CASSLKDNEQFF. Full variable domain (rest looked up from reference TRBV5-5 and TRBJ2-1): DAGVTQSPTHLIKTRGQQVTLRCSPISGHKSVSWYQQVLGQGPQFIFQYYEKEERGRGNFPDRFSARQFPNYSSELNVNALLLGDSALYLCASSLKDNEQFFGPGTRLTVL.

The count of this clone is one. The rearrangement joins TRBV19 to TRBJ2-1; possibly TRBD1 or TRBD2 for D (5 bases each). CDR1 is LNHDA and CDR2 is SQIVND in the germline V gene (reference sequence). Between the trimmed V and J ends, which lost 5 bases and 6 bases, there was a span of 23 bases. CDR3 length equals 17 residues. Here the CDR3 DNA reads TGTGCCAGTAGTGTCCGGGACCCTTCTTCGCTGTCCAATGAGCAGTTCTTC. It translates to CASSVRDPSSLSNEQFF.

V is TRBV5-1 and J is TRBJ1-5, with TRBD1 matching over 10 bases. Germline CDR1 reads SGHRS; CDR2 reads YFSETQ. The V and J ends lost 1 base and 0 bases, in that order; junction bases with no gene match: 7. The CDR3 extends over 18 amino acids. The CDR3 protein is CASSLQPGQGNSNQPQHF. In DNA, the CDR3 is TGCGCCAGCAGCTTGCAGCCGGGACAGGGGAATAGCAATCAGCCCCAGCATTTT.

The CDR3, as DNA: TGTGCCAGCATTCGGAGGGAGGGGGCGGGCTATGGCTACACCTTC. This codes for CASIRREGAGYGYTF. This chain joins TRBV6-5 and TRBJ1-2; 7 positions agree with TRBD1. Germline V gene lookup returns CDR1 MNHEY and CDR2 SVGAGI. Trimming at V came to 7 bases and at J to 4 bases, leaving 12 bases not matched to a gene. The CDR3 is made up of 15 amino acids.

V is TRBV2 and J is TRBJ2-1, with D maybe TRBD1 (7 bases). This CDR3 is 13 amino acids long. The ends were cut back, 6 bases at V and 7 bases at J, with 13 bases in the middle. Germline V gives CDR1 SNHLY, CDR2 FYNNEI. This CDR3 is CASSAQGRNEQFF. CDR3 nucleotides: TGTGCCAGCAGCGCACAGGGGAGGAATGAGCAGTTCTTC.

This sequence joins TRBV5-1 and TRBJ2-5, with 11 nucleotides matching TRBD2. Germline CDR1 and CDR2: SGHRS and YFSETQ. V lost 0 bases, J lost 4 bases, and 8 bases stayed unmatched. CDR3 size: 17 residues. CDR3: CASSLVVAGGPAETQYF. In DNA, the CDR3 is TGCGCCAGCAGCTTGGTGGTAGCGGGGGGGCCCGCAGAGACCCAGTACTTC.

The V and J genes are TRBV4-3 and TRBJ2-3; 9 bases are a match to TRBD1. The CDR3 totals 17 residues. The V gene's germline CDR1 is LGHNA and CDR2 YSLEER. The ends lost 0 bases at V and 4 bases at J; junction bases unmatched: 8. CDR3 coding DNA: TGCGCCAGCAGCCAAGAATCCGGGGACAGGGTAGCAGATACGCAGTATTTT. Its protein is CASSQESGDRVADTQYF.

The CDR3 DNA reads as TGTGCCAGCAGCTTATCCGGGGGGGCCGATACGCAGTATTTT. Its protein product is CASSLSGGADTQYF. This sequence joins TRBV7-9 and TRBJ2-3, with 8 positions matching TRBD2. Germline V gene data show CDR1 as SEHNR and CDR2 as FQNEAQ (reference sequence). The CDR3 extends over 14 amino acids. Trimming at V came to 2 bases and at J to 6 bases, leaving 4 bases not matched to a gene.

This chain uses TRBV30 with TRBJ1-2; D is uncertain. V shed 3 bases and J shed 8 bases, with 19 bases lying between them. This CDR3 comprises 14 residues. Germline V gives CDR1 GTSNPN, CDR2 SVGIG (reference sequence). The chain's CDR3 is CAWSLDGPPGGYTF. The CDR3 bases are TGTGCCTGGAGCCTGGATGGCCCGCCAGGAGGCTACACCTTC.

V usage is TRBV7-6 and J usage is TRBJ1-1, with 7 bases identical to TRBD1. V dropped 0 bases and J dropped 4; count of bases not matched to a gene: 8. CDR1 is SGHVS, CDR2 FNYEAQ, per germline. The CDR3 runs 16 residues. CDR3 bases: TGTGCCAGCAGCTTAGCGTCAGGGGGTCGGGGCACTGAAGCTTTCTTT. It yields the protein CASSLASGGRGTEAFF.

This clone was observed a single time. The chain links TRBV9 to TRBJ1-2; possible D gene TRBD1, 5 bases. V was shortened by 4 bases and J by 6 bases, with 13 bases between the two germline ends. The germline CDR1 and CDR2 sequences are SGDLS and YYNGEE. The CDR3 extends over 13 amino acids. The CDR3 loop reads CASSPGGWDGYTF. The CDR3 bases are TGTGCCAGCAGCCCCGGGGGTTGGGATGGCTACACCTTC.

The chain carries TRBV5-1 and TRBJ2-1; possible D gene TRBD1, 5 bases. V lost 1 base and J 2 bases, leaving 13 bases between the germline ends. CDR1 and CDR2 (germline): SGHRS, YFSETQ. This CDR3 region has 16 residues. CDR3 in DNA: TGCGCCAGCAGCTTGCAGGGTTTTGGGACCTACAATGAGCAGTTCTTC. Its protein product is CASSLQGFGTYNEQFF.

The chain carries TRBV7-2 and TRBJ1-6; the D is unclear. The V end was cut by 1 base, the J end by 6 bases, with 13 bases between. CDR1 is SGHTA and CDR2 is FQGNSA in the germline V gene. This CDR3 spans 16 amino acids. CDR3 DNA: TGTGCCAGCAGCTTAGAATTATTGGGTGTTAATTCACCCCTCCACTTT. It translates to CASSLELLGVNSPLHF.

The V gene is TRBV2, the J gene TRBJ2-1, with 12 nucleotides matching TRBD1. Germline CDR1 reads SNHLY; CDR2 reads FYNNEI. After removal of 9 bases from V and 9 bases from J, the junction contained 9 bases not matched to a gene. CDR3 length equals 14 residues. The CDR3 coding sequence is TGTGCCAGTCTCGGGGGGACAGGGGGCGTTGAGCAGTTCTTC. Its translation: CASLGGTGGVEQFF.

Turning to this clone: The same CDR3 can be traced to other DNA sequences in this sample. The CDR3 DNA follows: TGTGCCAGCAGCCAAGAGACCCAGGGGAGTGGGGGCTACACCTTC. Its translation: CASSQETQGSGGYTF. The rearrangement joins TRBV4-2 to TRBJ1-2, with D possibly TRBD1 on 6 matching bases. Germline V gene data show CDR1 as LGHNA and CDR2 as YNFKEQ. The CDR3 is 15 residues long. V dropped 0 bases and J dropped 8 bases, with 16 bases sitting between them.

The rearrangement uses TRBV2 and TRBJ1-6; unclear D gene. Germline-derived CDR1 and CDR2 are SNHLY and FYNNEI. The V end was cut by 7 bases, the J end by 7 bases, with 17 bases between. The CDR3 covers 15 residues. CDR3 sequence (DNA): TGTGCCAGCACCCCAGCAGGAGGGTACAATTCACCCCTCCACTTT. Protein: CASTPAGGYNSPLHF.

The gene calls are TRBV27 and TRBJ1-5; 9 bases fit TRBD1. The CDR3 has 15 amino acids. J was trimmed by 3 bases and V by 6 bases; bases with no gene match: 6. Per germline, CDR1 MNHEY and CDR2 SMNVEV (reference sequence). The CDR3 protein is CASRGTGIFNQPQHF. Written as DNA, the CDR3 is TGTGCCAGCAGGGGGACAGGGATTTTCAATCAGCCCCAGCATTTT.

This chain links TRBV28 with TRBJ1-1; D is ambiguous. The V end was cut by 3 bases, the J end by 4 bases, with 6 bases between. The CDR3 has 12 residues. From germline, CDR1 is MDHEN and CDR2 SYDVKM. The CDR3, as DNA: TGTGCCAGCAGTTTTGCCATCACTGAAGCTTTCTTT. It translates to CASSFAITEAFF.

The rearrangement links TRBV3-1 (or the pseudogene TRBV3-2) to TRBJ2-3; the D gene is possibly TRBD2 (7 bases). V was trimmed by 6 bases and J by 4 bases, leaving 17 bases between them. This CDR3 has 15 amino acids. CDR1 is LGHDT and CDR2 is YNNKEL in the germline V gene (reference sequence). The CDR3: CASSPGAGAADTQYF. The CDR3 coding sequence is TGTGCCAGCAGTCCGGGGGCGGGGGCGGCAGATACGCAGTATTTT.

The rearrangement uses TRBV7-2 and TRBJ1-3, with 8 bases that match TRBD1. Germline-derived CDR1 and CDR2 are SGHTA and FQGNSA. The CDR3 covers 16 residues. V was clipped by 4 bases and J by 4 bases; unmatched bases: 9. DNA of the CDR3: TGTGCCAGCAGCTCACCCGGGACAGGCTTCGGAAACACCATATATTTT. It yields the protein CASSSPGTGFGNTIYF.

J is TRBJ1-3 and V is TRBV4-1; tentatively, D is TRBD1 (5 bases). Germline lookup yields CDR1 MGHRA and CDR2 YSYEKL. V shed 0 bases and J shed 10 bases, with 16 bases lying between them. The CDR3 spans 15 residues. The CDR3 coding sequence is TGCGCCAGCAGCCAAGATCTGGGGAGCGGGGGGACCATATATTTT. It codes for CASSQDLGSGGTIYF.

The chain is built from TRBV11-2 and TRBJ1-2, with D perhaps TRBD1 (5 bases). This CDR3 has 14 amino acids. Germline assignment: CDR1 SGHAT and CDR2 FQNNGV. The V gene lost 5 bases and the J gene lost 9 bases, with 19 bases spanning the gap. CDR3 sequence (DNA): TGTGCCAGCAGCGCATCCGGGACTCCTTCTCGCTACACCTTC. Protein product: CASSASGTPSRYTF.

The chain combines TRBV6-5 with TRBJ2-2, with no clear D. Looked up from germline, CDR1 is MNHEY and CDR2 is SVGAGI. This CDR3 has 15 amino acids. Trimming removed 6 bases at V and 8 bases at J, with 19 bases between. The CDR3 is CASSLRAPPAGELFF. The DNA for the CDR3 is TGTGCCAGCAGCCTCCGGGCCCCGCCGGCAGGGGAGCTGTTTTTT.

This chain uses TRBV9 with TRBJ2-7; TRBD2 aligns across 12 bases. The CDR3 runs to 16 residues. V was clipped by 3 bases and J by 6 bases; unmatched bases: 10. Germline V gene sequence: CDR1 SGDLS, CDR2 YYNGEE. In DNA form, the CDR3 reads TGTGCCAGCAGCGCACAGAGACTAGCGGGGGTTGGCGAGCAGTACTTC. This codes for CASSAQRLAGVGEQYF.

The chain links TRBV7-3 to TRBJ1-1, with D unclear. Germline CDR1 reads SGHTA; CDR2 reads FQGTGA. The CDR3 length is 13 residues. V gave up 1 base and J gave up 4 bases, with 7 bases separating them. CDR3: CASSLIRATEAFF. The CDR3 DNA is TGTGCCAGCAGCTTAATAAGGGCCACTGAAGCTTTCTTT.